The 30 T cell receptor beta chains given below trace back to one sample, sequenced in a study of OX40 agonist ivuxolimab in advanced cancers. The protocol was immunoSEQ multiplex PCR, while the TCRdb copy is restricted to in-frame clones and leaves out a portion. The table shows some 70,000 clones, with roughly nine tenths occurring only once. The sample was CD4+ or CD8+ T cells sorted from blood, taken in a trial of the OX40 agonist ivuxolimab. These receptors were collected from an adult with an advanced solid tumor such as melanoma, head and neck, liver or kidney cancer.

The chain recombines TRBV10-2 with TRBJ2-7; TRBD2 matches 7 bases. CDR3 length: 14 amino acids. Losses at the gene ends were 8 bases for V and 1 base for J; bases not matched to a gene: 8. The germline CDR1 and CDR2 sequences are WSHSY and SAAADI. The CDR3 loop is CASGLRGTSYEQYF. The CDR3 DNA is TGCGCCAGCGGGTTGCGGGGGACGTCCTACGAGCAGTACTTC.

This clone was counted a single time. The sample contains more than one DNA sequence encoding this CDR3. The chain uses TRBV28 and TRBJ2-1; D possibly uses TRBD1 or TRBD2 (5 bases each). Per the germline V gene, CDR1 is MDHEN and CDR2 is SYDVKM. The CDR3 covers 15 residues. The V end lost 6 bases, the J end lost 9 bases, and 21 bases lay between the germline ends. The CDR3 reads CASSLGTEPRIEQFF. CDR3 DNA sequence: TGTGCCAGCAGCCTGGGGACGGAACCGAGGATTGAGCAGTTCTTC.

The V and J genes are TRBV5-1 and TRBJ2-1; no clear D gene. Germline V gene sequence: CDR1 SGHRS, CDR2 YFSETQ. CDR3 length: 14 residues. The V end lost 0 bases, the J end lost 1 base, and 5 bases lay between the germline ends. The CDR3 here is CASSLDGSYNEQFF. The CDR3 DNA reads as TGCGCCAGCAGCTTGGACGGGTCCTACAATGAGCAGTTCTTC.

This clone has more than one count but fewer than ten. The chain has TRBV6-5 and TRBJ1-1, with 7 bases matching TRBD1. The germline V gene has CDR1 MNHEY and CDR2 SVGAGI. This CDR3 spans 14 amino acids. With V trimmed by 6 bases and J by 2 bases, 6 bases remained unmatched. The CDR3 DNA sequence: TGTGCCAGCAGGGCAGGGGGACCAAACACTGAAGCTTTCTTT. It codes for CASRAGGPNTEAFF.

V usage is TRBV6-1 and J usage is TRBJ1-1, with unresolved D. The ends were cut back, 5 bases at V and 3 bases at J, with 7 bases in the middle. The CDR3 covers 12 residues. Looked up from germline, CDR1 is MNHNS and CDR2 is SASEGT. The CDR3 region is CASSSGYTEAFF. CDR3 bases: TGTGCCAGCAGTTCAGGATACACTGAAGCTTTCTTT.

V is TRBV4-2 and J is TRBJ2-7, with a weak D call TRBD2 (6 bases). Trimming removed 5 bases at V and 6 bases at J, with 14 bases between. CDR3 size: 13 residues. From germline, CDR1 is LGHNA and CDR2 YNFKEQ. CDR3 coding DNA: TGTGCCAGCAGCGCCTTGGAGGGACGCGAGCAGTACTTC. Translated, it gives CASSALEGREQYF.

The rearrangement joins TRBV18 to TRBJ1-1; D gene unclear. The CDR3 is 13 residues long. Trimming shortened V by 3 bases and J by 2 bases, and 7 bases separated the two germline ends. CDR1 and CDR2 (germline): KGHSH, LQKENI. This chain's CDR3 is CASSPSGNTEAFF. Written as DNA, the CDR3 is TGTGCCAGCTCACCTTCGGGAAACACTGAAGCTTTCTTT.

The table lists this clone with a count of one. This sequence joins TRBV6-1 and TRBJ1-4; 7 bases are a match to TRBD1. The CDR3 has 17 residues. Trimming at V came to 3 bases and at J to 0 bases, leaving 7 bases not matched to a gene. Germline V CDR1 and CDR2: MNHNS, SASEGT. Here the CDR3 reads CASSDRGQVATNEKLFF. The CDR3 bases are TGTGCCAGCAGTGACCGCGGACAGGTCGCAACTAATGAAAAACTGTTTTTT.

The V gene is TRBV7-8, the J gene TRBJ1-1, with TRBD1 matching 11 bases. This CDR3 is built from 17 residues. Trimming took 1 base from V and 4 from J; bases not matched to a gene: 8. Germline assignment: CDR1 SGHVS and CDR2 FQNEAQ. Here the CDR3 reads CASSLVGTGGYSTEAFF. DNA of the CDR3: TGTGCCAGCAGCTTAGTAGGGACAGGGGGGTATAGCACTGAAGCTTTCTTT.

Comment on this clone: Mismatch with germline at one junction end may stem from a read error. This chain joins TRBV4-1 and TRBJ2-1, with 7 bases that match TRBD2. The CDR3 totals 15 residues. CDR1 and CDR2 (germline): MGHRA, YSYEKL. The CDR3 DNA reads as TGCGCCAGCAGCCAAGAAGAGACTAGCTTCTATGAGCAGCTCTTC. Its protein product is CASSQEETSFYEQLF.

The chain links TRBV29-1 to TRBJ1-5; 8 nucleotides line up with TRBD1. V shed 4 bases, J shed 2 bases, and the junction held 7 bases outside the gene matches. The CDR3 consists of 15 residues. Germline V gene data show CDR1 as SQVTM and CDR2 as ANQGSEA. The chain's CDR3 is CSVVVGGQGNQPQHF. In DNA form, the CDR3 reads TGCAGCGTTGTGGTAGGGGGACAGGGCAATCAGCCCCAGCATTTT.

V usage is TRBV9 and J usage is TRBJ1-2; D possibly corresponds to TRBD1 (5 bases). CDR1 is SGDLS and CDR2 is YYNGEE in the germline V gene. CDR3 length equals 15 residues. Trimming removed 3 bases from V and 9 bases from J, with 21 bases in between. DNA for the CDR3: TGTGCCAGCAGCGCGGGGGACGGCCGGGTCGTCAGCTACACCTTC. Amino acids: CASSAGDGRVVSYTF.

J is TRBJ2-1 and V is TRBV7-9, with 9 bases lining up with TRBD2. This CDR3 is built from 15 residues. Germline V gene data show CDR1 as SEHNR and CDR2 as FQNEAQ (reference sequence). J was trimmed by 2 bases and V by 3 bases; bases with no gene match: 2. DNA of the CDR3: TGTGCCAGCAGCTTTAGCGGGGGTACCTACAATGAGCAGTTCTTC. This codes for CASSFSGGTYNEQFF.

CDR3 coding DNA: TGTGCCAGTAGACCGCCGGGACAGGGCTATGGCTACACCTTC. Translated: CASRPPGQGYGYTF. The chain has TRBV19 and TRBJ1-2; TRBD1 matches at 9 bases. The germline V gene has CDR1 LNHDA and CDR2 SQIVND (reference sequence). The CDR3 is made up of 14 amino acids. V was clipped by 6 bases and J by 4 bases; unmatched bases: 6.

The V and J genes are TRBV28 and TRBJ1-5, with TRBD1 as a possible D gene (5 bases). CDR1 and CDR2 (germline): MDHEN, SYDVKM. The CDR3 covers 18 residues. The V gene lost 6 bases and the J gene lost 3 bases, with 24 bases spanning the gap. CDR3 coding DNA: TGTGCCAGCAGCCGTTCTACAGTCGCGGGGGTCATCAATCAGCCCCAGCATTTT. It translates to CASSRSTVAGVINQPQHF.

This clone was seen a few times. A junction end diverges from the germline sequence, so it may reflect a read error. The chain has TRBV7-7 and TRBJ2-2; possibly TRBD1 for D (5 bases). Germline V gene data show CDR1 as SSHAT and CDR2 as FNYEAQ (reference sequence). This CDR3 contains 15 residues. The CDR3 region has the DNA TGTGCTAGCAGAAAGGACACTACGAACACCGGGGAGCTGTTTTTT. The encoded protein is CASRKDTTNTGELFF.

The chain couples TRBV5-1 to TRBJ2-7, with D perhaps given as TRBD1 or TRBD2 (5 bases each). V lost 3 bases to trimming and J lost 0 bases, with 10 bases between them. CDR3 length: 14 amino acids. Germline assignment: CDR1 SGHRS and CDR2 YFSETQ. The CDR3 reads CASSWGSSSYEQYF. CDR3 sequence (DNA): TGCGCCAGCAGCTGGGGGAGTAGCTCCTACGAGCAGTACTTC.

The chain recombines TRBV7-2 with TRBJ2-4; 9 bases align to TRBD2. The V gene's germline CDR1 is SGHTA and CDR2 FQGNSA. This CDR3 has 14 residues. The junction had 4 bases not matched to a gene; V was cut back by 1 base and J by 9 bases. CDR3 nucleotide sequence: TGTGCCAGCAGCTTAGGGGGACTAGCAACCATTCAGTACTTC. It is translated as CASSLGGLATIQYF.

The chain combines TRBV5-1 with TRBJ1-1, with D perhaps TRBD1 (6 bases). V lost 4 bases and J 0 bases, leaving 10 bases between the germline ends. Germline values: CDR1 SGHRS, CDR2 YFSETQ. This CDR3 contains 14 residues. CDR3 sequence (DNA): TGCGCCAGCAGCCAAGGGGGACTGAACACTGAAGCTTTCTTT. Translating gives CASSQGGLNTEAFF.

This sequence joins TRBV7-2 and TRBJ2-3; TRBD1 agrees at 7 bases. The germline CDR1 and CDR2 sequences are SGHTA and FQGNSA. The CDR3 is 14 residues long. Germline trimming cut 5 bases from V and 2 bases from J; bases unmatched to any gene: 4. DNA for the CDR3: TGTGCCAGCAGCCGGGACAGAAACACAGATACGCAGTATTTT. Residues: CASSRDRNTDTQYF.

This sequence joins TRBV5-8 and TRBJ1-5; no reliable D call. From germline, CDR1 is SGHTS and CDR2 YDEGEE. V shed 0 bases and J shed 0 bases, with 13 bases lying between them. This CDR3 is 17 amino acids long. The CDR3 here is CASSLGAGFYSNQPQHF. CDR3 DNA: TGTGCCAGCAGCTTGGGAGCAGGCTTCTATAGCAATCAGCCCCAGCATTTT.

This clone was recorded a few times. This sequence joins TRBV12-5 and TRBJ2-1; D possibly matches TRBD1 or TRBD2 (5 bases each). This CDR3 contains 18 residues. With 11 bases removed from V and 1 base from J, the gap between germline ends came to 27 bases. Germline values: CDR1 LGHNT, CDR2 FRNRAP. In nucleotides, the CDR3 is TGTGCTTGCTCCTCGGGGCAGCCCCTCAGGAATTCCTACAATGAGCAGTTCTTC. Its protein is CACSSGQPLRNSYNEQFF.

The V and J genes are TRBV5-1 and TRBJ2-2, with 8 bases that match TRBD1. The germline V gene has CDR1 SGHRS and CDR2 YFSETQ. The CDR3 runs 16 residues. The V and J ends lost 4 bases and 0 bases, in that order; junction bases with no gene match: 5. The CDR3 DNA follows: TGCGCCAGCAGCCCAAGACAGGGGTCGAACACCGGGGAGCTGTTTTTT. It encodes CASSPRQGSNTGELFF.

The chain has TRBV9 and TRBJ1-1; a weak D match, TRBD1 (5 bases). CDR3 length: 14 residues. The V end lost 4 bases, the J end lost 1 base, and 11 bases lay between the germline ends. In germline, CDR1 is SGDLS, CDR2 YYNGEE. CDR3 in amino acids: CASSREGTNTEAFF. The CDR3 region has the DNA TGTGCCAGCAGCCGGGAGGGGACGAACACTGAAGCTTTCTTT.

This chain uses TRBV23-1 with TRBJ2-1, with D maybe TRBD2 (5 bases). TRBV23-1 is classed as an ORF, of uncertain function. The CDR3 runs 19 residues. Trimming removed 0 bases from V and 5 bases from J, with 23 bases in between. This CDR3 is CASSQSELPWRAVHNEQFF. The DNA for the CDR3 is TGCGCCAGCAGTCAATCGGAGCTGCCCTGGCGGGCGGTACACAATGAGCAGTTCTTC.

The chain has TRBV10-3 and TRBJ2-7, with 7 bases matching TRBD1. Looked up from germline, CDR1 is ENHRY and CDR2 is SYGVKD. Trimming removed 10 bases from V and 6 bases from J; junction bases left unmatched: 9. This CDR3 comprises 12 residues. Here the CDR3 DNA reads TGTGCCACGGGCGGACAGGCGCGCGAGCAGTACTTC. Amino acid sequence: CATGGQAREQYF.

The rearrangement joins TRBV30 to TRBJ2-6; 12 bases fit TRBD2. There are 21 residues in the CDR3. V was pared by 3 bases and J by 1 base, with 16 bases of the junction left unmatched. CDR1 is GTSNPN, CDR2 SVGIG, per germline (reference sequence). The CDR3 reads CAWSTRPPTSGRGSGANVLTF. CDR3 sequence (DNA): TGTGCCTGGAGCACCCGCCCTCCGACTAGCGGGAGAGGATCTGGGGCCAACGTCCTGACTTTC.

The chain links TRBV7-9 to TRBJ2-1; D might be TRBD2 (6 bases). Germline values: CDR1 SEHNR, CDR2 FQNEAQ (reference sequence). The germline V and J ends were trimmed by 7 bases and 0 bases, with 16 bases remaining between them. CDR3 length: 16 residues. In DNA, the CDR3 is TGTGCCAGCACCCCCCGGGGGTTGAGCTCCTACAATGAGCAGTTCTTC. The encoded protein is CASTPRGLSSYNEQFF.

This chain links TRBV25-1 with TRBJ1-6, with 9 bases lining up with TRBD1. With 4 bases clipped from V and 9 bases from J, the junction kept 4 bases outside the gene matches. The CDR3 covers 14 residues. The germline CDR1 and CDR2 sequences are MGHDK and SYGVNS. CDR3 region: CASSAGTGLSPLHF. The CDR3 region has the DNA TGTGCCAGCAGTGCCGGGACAGGGCTTTCACCCCTCCACTTT.

The rearrangement links TRBV19 to TRBJ2-7, with 11 bases that match TRBD2. The CDR3 consists of 18 residues. Germline-derived CDR1 and CDR2 are LNHDA and SQIVND (reference sequence). The V segment lost 5 bases and the J segment 0 bases; nucleotides outside the gene matches: 12. The CDR3 is CASSPIGTSGIRSYEQYF. In DNA, the CDR3 is TGTGCCAGTAGTCCCATCGGGACTAGCGGAATTCGCTCCTACGAGCAGTACTTC.